The clone carrying this T cell receptor beta chain was counted many times. The data belong to a study of T cells in Graves' hyperthyroidism and ophthalmopathy. The CDR3 regions of TCR beta were amplified from RNA transcripts. HTBI primers were employed in a first-round RT-PCR of the TCR CDR3. Via MiXCR, TCRdb re-called the multiplex PCR reads, giving one row per CDR3 protein. The table has roughly 500,000 distinct CDR3 sequences, 46% seen once. CDR3 length: 14 residues. Germline assignment: CDR1 SGHNT and CDR2 YYREEE (reference sequence). The V and J ends lost 5 bases and 4 bases, in that order; junction bases with no gene match: 8.

The source is an adult woman with Graves' disease, either hyperthyroidism or ophthalmopathy (not recorded which). The sequencing sample was made of peripheral blood or thyroid tissue (not recorded which). J is TRBJ2-7 and V is TRBV5-4; 8 bases map to TRBD2. The CDR3 DNA reads as TGTGCCAGCAGGCCGGCCGGGACTAGGTACGAGCAGTACTTC. As protein: CASRPAGTRYEQYF.